This entry is about one T cell receptor (beta chain). This sample was taken from a study of technical replicates of blood from several donors. Only in-frame clones appear in the TCRdb table, and some are missing; sequencing was by immunoSEQ multiplex PCR. Among approximately 49,000 clones, around nine tenths were seen once, and the ten largest hold around 3.6%. In germline, CDR1 is SGHTA, CDR2 FQGNSA. Trimming took 3 bases from V and 7 from J; bases not matched to a gene: 12. CDR3 length: 15 residues. The chain has TRBV7-2 and TRBJ2-7; 7 positions match TRBD2. This TCR was recovered from a human donor in good health. Some clones in this sample may be carry-over from other donors' samples. Sequenced: PBMCs. The CDR3 is CASSFLPGGRGEQYF. The CDR3 region has the DNA TGTGCCAGCAGCTTCCTCCCGGGAGGACGGGGGGAGCAGTACTTC.